This T cell receptor (beta chain) was sequenced for a study of breast tumors, draining lymph nodes, adjacent tissues (dated by TCRdb to 2016 to 2018). Broadly, across the study: The study compared TCR beta repertoires across tumor, adjacent nontumor tissue and axillary lymph nodes from breast cancer patients. In human breast cancer, the study set out to assess how tumor, surrounding tissue and draining lymph node repertoires relate to one another and whether T cells might be exchanged between them. The investigation overall reported the following: Tumor and nontumor tissue repertoires were significantly more similar in luminal-like than in basal-like breast cancer. The conclusion that tumor T cells originate in lymph nodes was presented as consistent with a hypothesis rather than as directly demonstrated. Tumors showed preferential V and J gene usage, and their T-cell repertoire diversity fell below that of lymph nodes yet above that of nontumor tissue. The data were judged consistent with most tumor T cells deriving from the lymph node and then expanding within tumor tissue.

Relative to germline, V is missing 4 bases and J is missing 4 bases, with 2 bases of the junction outside any gene match. Taken from cysteine to phenylalanine, the CDR3 has 12 residues. The only DNA kept is the CDR3, 36 bases in frame from the first base. CDR1 and CDR2 are drawn from the germline V gene: SQVTM, ANQGSEA. This clonotype has a count of ten or more. The antigen this receptor binds is unknown. No much larger clone is present one base from it, and per-base qualities are unavailable. Lymph node samples were obtained from the axillary draining lymph nodes of breast cancer patients. TCRdb shows the sequencer as Illumina HiSeq 2000. Multiplex PCR amplification was used to generate the TCR beta chain libraries. The amplified TCR beta chain products were analyzed by high-throughput sequencing. TCRdb handled the public reads itself, with Q25 trimming in fastp and clone calling in MiXCR, and kept productive beta chains. One record per CDR3 amino acid sequence lists the most common genes and DNA. In all, the sample holds approximately 250,000 distinct CDR3 sequences, and nearly 35% of those were seen once. The biggest ten clones account for 3% to 4% of the sample.

The chain is encoded by TRBV29-1 joined to TRBJ2-7; TRBD1 lines up with 9 middle nucleotides. The sample comprised axillary lymph node tissue. The sequence was collected from a female donor with breast cancer. Some clones in this sample may be carry-over from other donors' samples. The CDR3 here reads CSVAQGAYEQYF. The nucleotide sequence reads as follows: TGCAGCGTTGCACAGGGGGCTTACGAGCAGTACTTC.